The 23 T cell receptor beta chains given below trace back to one sample, sequenced in a study of Ad26.COV2.S vaccination and SARS-CoV-2 variants. The method was immunoSEQ multiplex PCR; TCRdb's version includes in-frame clones alone and lacks a portion of them. The table shows 350,000 to 500,000 clones, with around nine tenths occurring only once. The treatment here: some 20 received Ad26.COV2.S at low or high dose, single or two shots; roughly five received placebo; per-sample allocation not given. Collection of the samples took place on day 63 after the first injection of vaccine or placebo. The sequences come from peripheral blood, collected in a trial of Ad26.COV2.S vaccine versus placebo. The receptors come from a person between 18 and 60 years old who received the Ad26.COV2.S COVID-19 vaccine or a placebo.

V gene TRBV7-2 combines with J gene TRBJ2-7; D is uncertain. Germline V lookup: CDR1 SGHTA, CDR2 FQGNSA. The CDR3 has 14 amino acids. Trimming took off 1 base at V and 7 bases at J, with 14 bases between the two ends. The CDR3 protein is CASSLGPTIFEQYF. CDR3 sequence (DNA): TGTGCCAGCAGCTTAGGGCCCACAATTTTTGAGCAGTACTTC.

The chain recombines TRBV5-1 with TRBJ2-7, with D tentatively TRBD1 (5 bases). The V gene's germline CDR1 is SGHRS and CDR2 YFSETQ. V lost 6 bases and J 1 base, leaving 5 bases between the germline ends. The CDR3 runs 11 residues. The CDR3 coding sequence is TGCGCCAGCACAGGGTCCTACGAGCAGTACTTC. As protein: CASTGSYEQYF.

This clone has only a few counts. This chain uses TRBV18 with TRBJ2-7, with 9 bases lining up with TRBD2. Germline values: CDR1 KGHSH, CDR2 LQKENI. This CDR3 has 15 amino acids. V lost 0 bases, J lost 2 bases, and 2 bases stayed unmatched. The CDR3 sequence is CASSPPSSGTYEQYF. CDR3 nucleotides: TGTGCCAGCTCACCACCGTCTAGCGGGACCTACGAGCAGTACTTC. Complete variable domain (other parts from reference TRBV18 and TRBJ2-7): NAGVMQNPRHLVRRRGQEARLRCSPMKGHSHVYWYRQLPEEGLKFMVYLQKENIIDESGMPKERFSAEFPKEGPSILRIQQVVRGDSAAYFCASSPPSSGTYEQYFGPGTRLTVT.

The chain uses TRBV6-5 and TRBJ2-7, with 7 bases that match TRBD2. With V trimmed by 6 bases and J by 6 bases, 8 bases remained unmatched. The CDR3 sequence is 13 residues long. Per germline, CDR1 MNHEY and CDR2 SVGAGI. The CDR3 is CASRPSGNGEQYF. The CDR3 DNA sequence: TGTGCCAGCAGACCCAGCGGGAACGGCGAGCAGTACTTC.

The chain recombines TRBV19 with TRBJ1-1, with unresolved D. V lost 3 bases, J lost 5 bases, and 10 bases lay in between. CDR1 and CDR2 (germline): LNHDA, SQIVND (reference sequence). The CDR3 has 13 amino acids. The CDR3 region is CASSISEGTEAFF. The CDR3, as DNA: TGTGCCAGTAGTATTTCAGAGGGAACTGAAGCTTTCTTT.

This clone came up a few times. The J gene is TRBJ2-7, the V gene TRBV9; 10 bases are shared with TRBD1. The trim removed 5 bases at V and 0 bases at J, leaving 5 bases unmatched. This CDR3 comprises 15 residues. CDR1 is SGDLS, CDR2 YYNGEE, per germline. The CDR3 region is CASRSGTGDSYEQYF. CDR3 DNA: TGTGCCAGCAGGTCCGGGACAGGGGACTCCTACGAGCAGTACTTC.

This sequence joins TRBV15 and TRBJ2-2, with unresolved D. Germline loops: CDR1 LNHNV, CDR2 YYDKDF (reference sequence). The V and J ends lost 4 bases and 3 bases respectively, with 6 bases between them. CDR3 length equals 13 residues. The CDR3 DNA reads TGTGCCACCAGCATAGCTTACACCGGGGAGCTGTTTTTT. Its translation is CATSIAYTGELFF. Full variable domain (outside the CDR3, taken from reference TRBV15 and TRBJ2-2): DAMVIQNPRYQVTQFGKPVTLSCSQTLNHNVMYWYQQKSSQAPKLLFHYYDKDFNNEADTPDNFQSRRPNTSFCFLDIRSPGLGDTAMYLCATSIAYTGELFFGEGSRLTVL.

CDR3 residues: CASSSQVPGAPLHF. In DNA, the CDR3 is TGTGCCAGCAGCTCTCAAGTCCCGGGGGCACCCCTCCACTTT. This chain uses TRBV7-9 with TRBJ1-6, with D possibly matching TRBD1 (5 bases). The germline V and J ends were trimmed by 4 bases and 11 bases, with 15 bases remaining between them. Per germline, CDR1 SEHNR and CDR2 FQNEAQ (reference sequence). The CDR3 extends over 14 amino acids.

This chain connects TRBV19 to TRBJ1-5; no definite D call. The CDR3 covers 15 residues. Germline values: CDR1 LNHDA, CDR2 SQIVND (reference sequence). V was shortened by 5 bases and J by 2 bases, with 13 bases between the two germline ends. For the CDR3, the DNA is TGTGCCAGTAGTCATCGAGGGTATGGCAATCAGCCCCAGCATTTT. Translated: CASSHRGYGNQPQHF. Full variable domain (remainder filled in from reference TRBV19 and TRBJ1-5): DGGITQSPKYLFRKEGQNVTLSCEQNLNHDAMYWYRQDPGQGLRLIYYSQIVNDFQKGDIAEGYSVSREKKESFPLTVTSAQKNPTAFYLCASSHRGYGNQPQHFGDGTRLSIL.

This chain links TRBV3-1 (or the pseudogene TRBV3-2) with TRBJ2-7; D possibly corresponds to TRBD2 (5 bases). CDR3 length equals 17 residues. V lost 4 bases and J 2 bases, leaving 21 bases between the germline ends. Germline V gives CDR1 LGHDT, CDR2 YNNKEL (reference sequence). CDR3: CASSPWASGAPPYEQYF. The CDR3 DNA follows: TGTGCCAGCAGCCCCTGGGCGAGCGGAGCCCCTCCCTACGAGCAGTACTTC.

J is TRBJ2-1 and V is TRBV18; TRBD2 matches at 9 bases. CDR3 size: 12 residues. In germline, CDR1 is KGHSH, CDR2 LQKENI. V trimming: 3 bases; J trimming: 15 bases; junction bases outside the gene matches: 6. Written as DNA, the CDR3 is TGTGCCAGCTCACCGGGGGGGACTAGCCGGTTCTTC. Translating gives CASSPGGTSRFF.

V gene TRBV30 combines with J gene TRBJ1-4, with no clear D. The CDR3 runs to 14 residues. Between the trimmed V and J ends, which lost 3 bases and 4 bases, there was a span of 12 bases. CDR1 is GTSNPN and CDR2 is SVGIG in the germline V gene (reference sequence). CDR3 amino acids: CAWRGGTYNEKLFF. The CDR3, as DNA: TGTGCCTGGAGGGGCGGCACTTATAATGAAAAACTGTTTTTT.

This chain connects TRBV6-5 to TRBJ1-2; D is undetermined. The CDR3 has 13 residues. The germline V gene has CDR1 MNHEY and CDR2 SVGAGI. V was clipped by 2 bases and J by 2 bases, with 6 bases between them. CDR3 sequence: CASSYERNYGYTF. The CDR3 DNA sequence: TGTGCCAGCAGTTACGAGCGGAACTATGGCTACACCTTC.

This clone was detected once. V usage is TRBV28 and J usage is TRBJ1-2; tentatively, D is TRBD1 (5 bases). The CDR3 contains 13 residues. Trimming cost V 8 bases and J 2 bases, with 12 bases left between them. Germline V CDR1 and CDR2: MDHEN, SYDVKM. The CDR3 DNA reads TGTGCCAGCGGGGACGGAAGGAACTATGGCTACACCTTC. Translated: CASGDGRNYGYTF.

The chain has TRBV11-2 and TRBJ2-7, with 7 bases that match TRBD1. The CDR3 length is 11 residues. CDR1 and CDR2 from the germline V gene are SGHAT and FQNNGV. V lost 5 bases and J lost 6; bases outside the gene matches: 1. The DNA of the CDR3 is TGTGCCAGCAGCGACAGGGTCGAGCAGTACTTC. Amino acids: CASSDRVEQYF.

This chain links TRBV30 with TRBJ1-5, with 7 bases fitting TRBD1. This CDR3 comprises 13 residues. V was clipped by 0 bases and J by 8 bases; unmatched bases: 4. The germline gives CDR1 GTSNPN, CDR2 SVGIG (reference sequence). This CDR3 is CAWSVRGREPQHF. The CDR3 bases are TGTGCCTGGAGTGTAAGGGGGCGTGAGCCCCAGCATTTT.

About this clone: No conserved phenylalanine or tryptophan is present at the end of the CDR3, so a read error is the likely explanation. No DNA is shown, since the ends of the CDR3 on it are uncertain; the CDR3 is the one TCRdb lists. The CDR3 is CASSQDRAGAPLWI. The chain carries TRBV4-1 and TRBJ2-7; no check of the table's D call, TRBD2, against the DNA was made. The CDR3 spans 14 residues, counting both ends. The germline CDR1 and CDR2 sequences are MGHRA and YSYEKL.

Turning to this clone: Other DNA sequences in the sample encode the same CDR3. The chain is built from TRBV11-2 and TRBJ2-1; D is ambiguous. Germline V gene data show CDR1 as SGHAT and CDR2 as FQNNGV. The CDR3 covers 13 residues. V lost 3 bases, J lost 1 base, and 4 bases lay in between. The CDR3 bases are TGTGCCAGCAGCTTGGCTTCCTACAATGAGCAGTTCTTC. Its protein product is CASSLASYNEQFF.

The rearrangement uses TRBV6-6 and TRBJ1-2; 10 nucleotides align to TRBD1. The CDR3 consists of 13 residues. Germline trimming cut 6 bases from V and 2 bases from J; bases unmatched to any gene: 0. Germline loops: CDR1 MNHNY, CDR2 SVGAGI (reference sequence). CDR3 sequence reads: CASRDRGNYGYTF. The DNA for the CDR3 is TGTGCCAGCAGGGACAGGGGGAACTATGGCTACACCTTC.

The chain employs TRBV7-9 and TRBJ2-7; the D is unclear. The CDR3 is made up of 14 amino acids. The germline V gene encodes CDR1 SEHNR and CDR2 FQNEAQ (reference sequence). V was clipped by 1 base and J by 3 bases, with 10 bases between them. The chain's CDR3 is CASSLGYQSYEQYF. Here the CDR3 DNA reads TGTGCCAGCAGCTTAGGGTATCAGAGCTACGAGCAGTACTTC.

A note on this clone: Other DNA sequences in this sample translate to the same CDR3. V and J are TRBV3-1 (or the pseudogene TRBV3-2) and TRBJ2-7; D may be TRBD1 or TRBD2 (5 bases each). CDR3 length: 12 amino acids. Trimming removed 1 base from V and 4 bases from J, with 5 bases in between. Germline V CDR1 and CDR2: LGHDT, YNNKEL (reference sequence). The CDR3 nucleotides read TGTGCCAGCAGCCAAGGGGGGTACGAGCAGTACTTC. It encodes CASSQGGYEQYF.

The V gene is TRBV7-2, the J gene TRBJ2-1, with D tentatively TRBD2 (6 bases). CDR3 length: 15 residues. Trimming stripped 4 bases from V and 0 bases from J, with 10 bases between. Per germline, CDR1 SGHTA and CDR2 FQGNSA. Here the CDR3 reads CASSYRLGSYNEQFF. The DNA of the CDR3 is TGTGCCAGCAGCTACCGACTAGGCTCCTACAATGAGCAGTTCTTC.

This sequence joins TRBV19 and TRBJ2-1; D possibly corresponds to TRBD2 (5 bases). V was clipped by 3 bases and J by 7 bases, with 13 bases between them. The CDR3 is made up of 14 amino acids. The germline V gene has CDR1 LNHDA and CDR2 SQIVND (reference sequence). DNA for the CDR3: TGTGCCAGTAGTATGGCGGGCTTGACTAATGAGCAGTTCTTC. Its translation: CASSMAGLTNEQFF.